The next 20 T cell receptor beta chains were all read from a single sample in a study of blood T cell repertoires in COVID-19. Using immunoSEQ multiplex PCR, the repertoire was profiled, and TCRdb retains in-frame clones only, with some absent. The sample consists of some 74,000 clones, approximately 80% of them appearing once. The sequenced sample consisted of peripheral blood. These receptor sequences come from a woman aged 50 to 60 with acute or convalescent COVID-19.

This rearrangement joins TRBV7-2 to TRBJ1-2; TRBD1 matches at 7 bases. V shed 6 bases and J 6 bases; nucleotides not matched to a gene: 10. The CDR3 has 14 residues. Germline V gene sequence: CDR1 SGHTA, CDR2 FQGNSA. The CDR3 region is CASRSGTASNGYTF. The CDR3 bases are TGTGCCAGCAGATCCGGGACAGCTAGTAATGGCTACACCTTC.

The chain recombines TRBV10-3 with TRBJ1-5; 7 nucleotides match TRBD1. This CDR3 region has 12 residues. V lost 8 bases, J lost 2 bases, and 0 bases stayed unmatched. Germline lookup yields CDR1 ENHRY and CDR2 SYGVKD. The DNA of the CDR3 is TGTGCCATCGGACAGGGCAATCAGCCCCAGCATTTT. This translates into CAIGQGNQPQHF.

The chain employs TRBV6-5 and TRBJ2-1, with D tentatively TRBD1 (6 bases). V shed 0 bases and J shed 0 bases, with 6 bases lying between them. Germline V lookup: CDR1 MNHEY, CDR2 SVGAGI. This CDR3 is 15 amino acids long. In DNA form, the CDR3 reads TGTGCCAGCAGTTACTCAGGGGGCTCCTACAATGAGCAGTTCTTC. Protein product: CASSYSGGSYNEQFF.

This chain uses TRBV20-1 with TRBJ2-3; D uncertain. From germline, CDR1 is DFQATT and CDR2 SNEGSKA (reference sequence). The CDR3 contains 15 residues. The germline V and J ends were trimmed by 3 bases and 3 bases, with 16 bases remaining between them. CDR3 region: CSASAAHSGTDTQYF. The DNA of the CDR3 is TGCAGTGCTAGTGCCGCTCACAGTGGGACAGATACGCAGTATTTT.

The chain joins TRBV19 to TRBJ2-7; 8 bases map to TRBD1. The CDR3 extends over 16 amino acids. The V gene's germline CDR1 is LNHDA and CDR2 SQIVND (reference sequence). Unmatched junction bases numbered 11, after V lost 3 bases and J lost 4 bases. CDR3 sequence (DNA): TGTGCCAGTAGTATTCGGGGGCAGGGGGCGCCGTACGAGCAGTACTTC. Protein sequence: CASSIRGQGAPYEQYF.

V is TRBV10-3 and J is TRBJ1-1, with D possibly being TRBD1 (5 bases). The CDR3 is made up of 14 amino acids. The germline V gene encodes CDR1 ENHRY and CDR2 SYGVKD. Trimming pared 10 bases from V and 3 bases from J, leaving 18 bases between. The CDR3 protein is CATAGQPGDTEAFF. For the CDR3, the DNA is TGTGCCACCGCAGGGCAACCGGGAGACACTGAAGCTTTCTTT.

This clone showed up just once. The genes are TRBV14 and TRBJ1-1, with 8 bases aligning to TRBD1. V lost 4 bases, J lost 0 bases, and 7 bases stayed unmatched. The CDR3 extends over 16 amino acids. Germline V lookup: CDR1 SGHDN, CDR2 FVKESK. This chain's CDR3 is CASSPINRGMNTEAFF. The CDR3 DNA follows: TGTGCCAGCAGCCCGATCAACAGGGGGATGAACACTGAAGCTTTCTTT.

The chain employs TRBV5-5 and TRBJ2-2; TRBD1 aligns across 8 bases. The V segment lost 3 bases and the J segment 1 base; nucleotides outside the gene matches: 2. CDR3 size: 15 residues. The V gene's germline CDR1 is SGHKS and CDR2 YYEKEE (reference sequence). CDR3 in amino acids: CASSYGQGNTGELFF. CDR3 nucleotide sequence: TGTGCCAGCAGCTACGGACAGGGGAACACCGGGGAGCTGTTTTTT.

The chain combines TRBV7-9 with TRBJ1-2; D not resolved. Trimming stripped 5 bases from V and 6 bases from J, with 13 bases between. Germline V CDR1 and CDR2: SEHNR, FQNEAQ (reference sequence). This CDR3 has 13 amino acids. CDR3: CASSPSGLDGYTF. DNA of the CDR3: TGTGCCAGCAGCCCTAGTGGTCTCGATGGCTACACCTTC.

This clone was seen a few times. The chain has TRBV7-2 and TRBJ2-3, with 8 nucleotides matching TRBD2. There are 15 residues in the CDR3. From germline, CDR1 is SGHTA and CDR2 FQGNSA. J was trimmed by 4 bases and V by 6 bases; bases with no gene match: 9. The CDR3 is CASSRGGTGADTQYF. The DNA for the CDR3 is TGTGCCAGCAGTCGGGGGGGCACGGGAGCAGATACGCAGTATTTT.

The gene calls are TRBV9 and TRBJ2-7, with unresolved D. This CDR3 has 14 residues. Between the trimmed V and J ends, which lost 2 bases and 0 bases, there was a span of 9 bases. The germline CDR1 and CDR2 sequences are SGDLS and YYNGEE. The CDR3 region has the DNA TGTGCCAGCAGCGTGGAGAGGTCCTCCTACGAGCAGTACTTC. Its translation is CASSVERSSYEQYF.

The chain has TRBV3-1 (or the pseudogene TRBV3-2) and TRBJ1-4; maybe TRBD1 (5 bases). The CDR3 spans 16 residues. The V gene lost 4 bases and the J gene lost 5 bases, with 17 bases spanning the gap. Germline V gene lookup returns CDR1 LGHDT and CDR2 YNNKEL (reference sequence). CDR3 amino acids: CASSRASEGLNEKLFF. As DNA, the CDR3 is TGTGCCAGCAGCCGCGCTTCGGAGGGACTAAATGAAAAACTGTTTTTT.

V and J are TRBV28 and TRBJ1-2; possible D gene TRBD1, 5 bases. The CDR3 runs 14 residues. Germline V lookup: CDR1 MDHEN, CDR2 SYDVKM. V was pared by 2 bases and J by 5 bases, with 12 bases between. The CDR3 sequence: CASSLIAGRYGYTF. CDR3 nucleotide sequence: TGTGCCAGCAGTTTAATTGCAGGGCGGTATGGCTACACCTTC.

The V gene is TRBV7-8, the J gene TRBJ2-7; weak D call: TRBD1 (6 bases). The germline CDR1 and CDR2 sequences are SGHVS and FQNEAQ. The V end was cut by 4 bases, the J end by 4 bases, with 14 bases between. CDR3 length: 14 amino acids. CDR3 sequence (DNA): TGTGCCAGCAGCTCCGAGAACAGGGTTTACGAGCAGTACTTC. It translates to CASSSENRVYEQYF.

The rearrangement joins TRBV13 to TRBJ1-2; TRBD1 agrees at 9 bases. The CDR3 is 16 amino acids. Losses at the gene ends were 4 bases for V and 3 bases for J; bases not matched to a gene: 9. Germline V gene sequence: CDR1 PRHDT, CDR2 FYEKMQ (reference sequence). DNA of the CDR3: TGTGCCAGCAGCTCAACGACAGGGGGATTTGACTATGGCTACACCTTC. It is translated as CASSSTTGGFDYGYTF.

This clone has just one count. The chain employs TRBV9 and TRBJ1-1; D gene uncertain. Germline CDR1 SGDLS, CDR2 YYNGEE. The germline V and J ends were trimmed by 4 bases and 3 bases, with 10 bases remaining between them. The CDR3 has 13 amino acids. CDR3 in amino acids: CASSHRVHTEAFF. In DNA form, the CDR3 reads TGTGCCAGCAGCCACAGAGTACACACTGAAGCTTTCTTT.

V and J are TRBV19 and TRBJ1-5, with TRBD1 as a possible D gene (5 bases). The V gene lost 6 bases and the J gene lost 2 bases, with 14 bases spanning the gap. The CDR3 contains 15 residues. Germline V gives CDR1 LNHDA, CDR2 SQIVND (reference sequence). The CDR3 loop is CASSQGGEGNQPQHF. CDR3 nucleotide sequence: TGTGCCAGTAGCCAGGGAGGCGAAGGCAATCAGCCCCAGCATTTT.

This chain uses TRBV13 with TRBJ1-1; 8 nucleotides agree with TRBD1. Trimming cost V 2 bases and J 1 base; bases outside gene matches: 3. The CDR3 consists of 15 residues. CDR1 is PRHDT, CDR2 FYEKMQ, per germline (reference sequence). DNA of the CDR3: TGTGCCAGCAGCTTAACAGGGGGTACGAACACTGAAGCTTTCTTT. It yields the protein CASSLTGGTNTEAFF.

This chain connects TRBV6-2 or TRBV6-3 to TRBJ2-1, with a weak D call TRBD2 (5 bases). This CDR3 is 17 amino acids long. Germline V gives CDR1 MNHEY, CDR2 SVGEGT. V was trimmed by 0 bases and J by 3 bases, leaving 15 bases between them. The DNA for the CDR3 is TGTGCCAGCAGTTACTCGGTATTTGCGGGCCACTACAATGAGCAGTTCTTC. It is translated as CASSYSVFAGHYNEQFF.

The chain employs TRBV6-6 and TRBJ1-5, with 7 positions matching TRBD1. This CDR3 region has 13 residues. V lost 7 bases, J lost 6 bases, and 6 bases stayed unmatched. From germline, CDR1 is MNHNY and CDR2 SVGAGI (reference sequence). The CDR3 spells CASKSGGFQPQHF. CDR3 nucleotide sequence: TGTGCCAGCAAATCAGGGGGTTTTCAGCCCCAGCATTTT.